Listed here are 3 T cell receptor beta chains from one sample, sequenced in a study of control samples from healthy donors and cancer patients. Some clones are missing from TCRdb's copy, which holds only in-frame ones; the method was immunoSEQ multiplex PCR. The sample includes 85,000 to 100,000 clones, around 82% of them seen just once. Source material: blood. These receptors came from a man between 60 and 70 years old in good health.

The chain combines TRBV19 with TRBJ2-3; no firm D call. Germline CDR1 reads LNHDA; CDR2 reads SQIVND (reference sequence). Trimming stripped 3 bases from V and 2 bases from J, with 9 bases between. The CDR3 has 14 residues. The CDR3 protein is CASSIAENTDTQYF. The CDR3 DNA reads TGTGCCAGTAGTATCGCGGAGAACACAGATACGCAGTATTTT.

This rearrangement joins TRBV28 to TRBJ1-3, with D hard to call. Trimming removed 1 base at V and 2 bases at J, with 6 bases between. The CDR3 contains 14 residues. Germline lookup yields CDR1 MDHEN and CDR2 SYDVKM. CDR3 DNA: TGTGCCAGCAGTTTATTGTCCACTGGAAACACCATATATTTT. Protein product: CASSLLSTGNTIYF.

V and J are TRBV28 and TRBJ2-7, with TRBD2 identical over 9 bases. V lost 4 bases to trimming and J lost 2 bases; unmatched junction nucleotides: 12. Germline V gene sequence: CDR1 MDHEN, CDR2 SYDVKM. This CDR3 is built from 17 residues. The DNA of the CDR3 is TGTGCCAGCAGTTCGGTGACCCCCCAGCGGGAGGCCTACGAGCAGTACTTC. It codes for CASSSVTPQREAYEQYF. Using reference TRBV28 and TRBJ2-7 for the parts outside the CDR3, the full variable domain is DVKVTQSSRYLVKRTGEKVFLECVQDMDHENMFWYRQDPGLGLRLIYFSYDVKMKEKGDIPEGYSVSREKKERFSLILESASTNQTSMYLCASSSVTPQREAYEQYFGPGTRLTVT.